This TCR beta chain was recovered during a study of shared clonotypes between healthy human individuals. Points from the study as a whole: Only a few donors were included, so the genetic and exposure-history diversity represented was limited. Among donors, the sharing of clonotypes was expected to be influenced by sequencing depth.

Germline V lookup: CDR1 MNHNY, CDR2 SVGAGI (reference sequence). The V end was cut by 5 bases, the J end by 7 bases, with 17 bases between. The CDR3 has 15 amino acids. The donors were all Caucasian adults (living in Nashville, Tennessee). Note on this clone: Its specificity is unknown.

Assay used: immunoSEQ multiplex PCR; TCRdb lists only in-frame clones, some missing. The sample carries 2 million to 2.5 million clones, approximately 95% recorded once. The sequence derives from a man between 18 and 35 years old in good health. This sequence joins TRBV6-6 and TRBJ2-2; D is perhaps TRBD1 (6 bases). Sequencing input: naive CD4+ T cells sorted from blood. The subset is: CD45RA+ positively selected. The chain's CDR3 is CASSPPAGENGELFF. The DNA for the CDR3 is TGTGCCAGCAGTCCCCCTGCAGGGGAGAACGGGGAGCTGTTTTTT.